This T cell receptor beta chain is drawn from a study of beta chain features in type 1 diabetes. Germline CDR1 and CDR2: SGDLS and YYNGEE. V gave up 4 bases and J gave up 4 bases, with 20 bases separating them. This CDR3 has 16 residues. Overall study results and limits: Within the patient group, naive, central memory and Treg TCRB repertoires appeared more similar to each other than within healthy donors. Type 1 diabetes patients had TCRB CDR3s that were shorter (moderately but significantly so) in all four CD4+ subsets. No resolution was reached here on whether HLA type influences TCRB rearrangement.

All of the isolated RNA was reverse transcribed, so expressed TCRB transcripts were sequenced. Sequencing was performed with immunoSEQ multiplex PCR; in TCRdb, only in-frame clones are kept and a portion is missing. The sample has approximately 280,000 clones, about 15% seen once; the top ten hold 0.015%. As for this clone: Its antigen is not known.

Based on CD45RO/CCR7/CD25/CD127/CD95/CD27, CD4+ regulatory, stem cell-like memory, naive and central memory cells were sorted. The sequenced sample was naive CD4+ T cells from blood. The receptor comes from a man younger than 35 with type 1 diabetes. The V gene is TRBV9, the J gene TRBJ1-2; D gene uncertain. In DNA form, the CDR3 reads TGTGCCAGCAGCCCAAGTCCACTTCGGGGTGGCTATGGCTACACCTTC. Its translation: CASSPSPLRGGYGYTF.